This TCR beta chain was obtained from a study of blood T cell repertoires in COVID-19. Study as a whole: Some COVID-19 samples were acute and others convalescent; all came from the United States, Italy and Spain. The analysed material was cDNA or gDNA that came from T cells, B-cell-depleted T cells, or PBMCs.

Only a few counts were recorded for this clone. J lost 1 base, V lost 4 bases, and 3 bases had no gene match. Looked up from germline, CDR1 is LNHDA and CDR2 is SQIVND (reference sequence). The CDR3 has 14 amino acids. In the study's own analysis: From reference gene primer amplification, estimates of nucleated cell counts were derived. Libraries were prepared by immunoSEQ multiplex PCR; TCRdb keeps only in-frame clonotypes and omits some of them. That table supplies the V and J calls and clone size; D and trimming were determined from the DNA. The sample includes about 97,000 clones, 81% seen only once; the top ten take 4% to 5.5%.

This clonotype was obtained from a man aged 60 to 69 with acute or convalescent COVID-19. V and J are TRBV19 and TRBJ2-7, with TRBD2 matching 8 bases. The sequencing input was peripheral blood. CDR3 in DNA: TGTGCCAGTAGTAACTTAGCGGGGTCCTACGAGCAGTACTTC. This gives the protein CASSNLAGSYEQYF.